Sequencing of this T cell receptor (beta chain) was carried out in a study of blood T cell repertoires in COVID-19 (dated by TCRdb to about 2020). About the full investigation: Samples from collaborators originated in the United States, Italy and Spain and spanned both the acute and convalescent phases of COVID-19. The prospective study material was composed of cDNA or gDNA derived from T cells, B-cell-depleted T cells, or PBMCs. The dataset comprised deeply sampled blood TCRbeta repertoires from subjects exposed to, actively infected with, or recovered from COVID-19. The repertoires were released in a freely available public database meant as a resource for research on the immune response to SARS-CoV-2. Samples were obtained from the ongoing ImmuneRACE study (first 160 participants) and from over a thousand subjects provided by 6 global collaborators. Sample metadata almost always included a de-identified subject ID, COVID-19 status, age in years and sex. Where available, HLA class I and class II types were taken from metadata supplied by the sample provider and were not determined by assay-based typing. Points the paper makes about the study in general: Clinical and demographic metadata were provided uncurated, with the amount varying by source and participant.

One collaborating source in Seattle enrolled patients during active infection and followed them longitudinally through the course of disease. The collaborating institutions used their own protocols to collect whole blood in K2EDTA tubes. For TCRbeta analysis, collaborators shipped samples as frozen whole blood, isolated PBMCs, or DNA extracted from either of those sample types. The CDR3 contains 12 residues, cysteine and phenylalanine counted. The entry retains the CDR3 DNA only, 36 bases that are in frame from base 1. V gives up 6 bases and J gives up 2 bases, and the segment between their germline ends measures 7 bases. CDR1 and CDR2 are read off the germline V gene (reference sequence) as MNHNY and SVGAGI. TCRbeta CDR3 regions were amplified from genomic DNA using the immunoSEQ Assay, a bias-controlled multiplex PCR. The original pipeline was this. The number of nucleated cells in each sample was estimated by amplification of reference gene primers within the assay. To quantify the absolute abundance of each unique TCRbeta CDR3 rearrangement, sequence reads were collapsed and filtered. For each sample, productive Simpson clonality was calculated as the square root of Simpson's diversity index over productive rearrangements. Here the immuneACCESS table is served through TCRdb, limited to in-frame sequences with V and J called. Missing clones are a known gap in these copies; in checked studies unresolved V genes cover under half, and the rest lacks a known reason. Clone size and the V and J calls come from that table; the DNA yielded D and trimming. In this sample the table shows some 70,000 clones, around nine tenths of which occur a single time. The top ten constitute 7.3% of the sample.

In the case of this clone: The antigen this receptor binds is unknown. The sample holds no much larger clone one base away, and base qualities are not on file.

The TCR comes from a man aged 35-49 years with COVID-19, enrolled during active disease. The chain joins TRBV6-6 to TRBJ1-2, with the identity of the D gene unclear. The sequenced sample consisted of peripheral blood. The DNA reads TGTGCCAGCAGCAGCGGAAACTATGGCTACACCTTC. This gives the protein CASSSGNYGYTF.